The present T cell receptor (beta chain) was sequenced within a study of shared clonotypes between healthy human individuals. This clone came up once. The CDR3 loop spans 15 amino acids. The germline CDR1 and CDR2 sequences are SGHAT and FQNNGV. Produced via immunoSEQ multiplex PCR; TCRdb's table is partial and in-frame only. The table shows hundreds of thousands of clones, with around 77% occurring only once. The clonotype comes from a woman aged 40 to 55 in good health. Some clones in this sample may be carry-over from other donors' samples. The sequenced sample was PBMCs. The rearrangement joins TRBV11-2 to TRBJ2-5, with D perhaps being TRBD1 or TRBD2 (5 bases each). The DNA end is a closer match to TRBJ2-7, so the J assignment may be wrong. CDR3 sequence: CASSLGGNPLYEQYF. In DNA form, the CDR3 reads TGTGCCAGCAGCTTAGGGGGGAACCCCCTCTACGAGCAGTACTTC.